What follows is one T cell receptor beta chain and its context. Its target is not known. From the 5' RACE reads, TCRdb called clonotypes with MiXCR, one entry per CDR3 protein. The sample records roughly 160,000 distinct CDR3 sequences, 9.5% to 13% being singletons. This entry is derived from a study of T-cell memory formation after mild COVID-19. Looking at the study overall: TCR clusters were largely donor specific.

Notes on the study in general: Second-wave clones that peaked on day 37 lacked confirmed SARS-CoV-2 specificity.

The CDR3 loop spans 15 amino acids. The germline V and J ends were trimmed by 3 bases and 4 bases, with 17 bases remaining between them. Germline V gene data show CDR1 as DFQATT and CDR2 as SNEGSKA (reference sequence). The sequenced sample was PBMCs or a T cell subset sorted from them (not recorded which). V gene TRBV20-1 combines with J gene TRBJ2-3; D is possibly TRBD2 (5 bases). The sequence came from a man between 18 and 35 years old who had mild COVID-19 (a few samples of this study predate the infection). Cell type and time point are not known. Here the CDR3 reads CSASSSGSTSDTQYF. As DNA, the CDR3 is TGCAGTGCTAGTAGCAGCGGAAGCACCTCAGATACGCAGTATTTT.